Each of the 16 T cell receptor beta chains below was sequenced from the same sample in a study of T cells in Graves' hyperthyroidism and ophthalmopathy. Regions amplified from RNA transcripts were the TCR beta CDR3 regions. The primer set for the first-round RT-PCR of the TCR CDR3 was HTBI. TCRdb re-called the multiplex PCR reads through MiXCR, storing one row per CDR3 protein. The sample holds about 350,000 distinct CDR3 sequences, roughly 13% seen once. The sample taken for sequencing was blood. The source is a woman in her 30s with Graves' hyperthyroidism.

This clonotype has at least ten counts. The junction and the germline gene differ at one end; a read error may be behind it. The chain recombines TRBV20-1 with TRBJ2-7; tentatively, D is TRBD2 (6 bases). The CDR3 extends over 15 amino acids. From germline, CDR1 is DFQATT and CDR2 SNEGSKA (reference sequence). Written as DNA, the CDR3 is TGCAGTGCTAGGAGACTAGTGGCCCCCTCCTCCGAGCAGTACTTC. Its translation: CSARRLVAPSSEQYF.

This chain links TRBV12-3 or TRBV12-4 with TRBJ2-2; D is perhaps TRBD1 or TRBD2 (5 bases each). The CDR3 sequence is 14 residues long. Trimming removed 3 bases from V and 6 bases from J, with 11 bases in between. This chain's CDR3 is CASSFRGESGELFF. CDR3 nucleotide sequence: TGTGCCAGCAGTTTTAGGGGAGAATCCGGGGAGCTGTTTTTT.

The J gene is TRBJ2-1, the V gene TRBV3-1, with D maybe TRBD2 (5 bases). The CDR3 has 12 residues. CDR1 and CDR2 from the germline V gene are LGHDT and YNNKEL (reference sequence). Trimming removed 1 base from V and 10 bases from J, with 8 bases in between. CDR3 region: CASSQVWEEQFF. The CDR3 region has the DNA TGTGCCAGCAGCCAAGTATGGGAGGAGCAGTTCTTC.

This clonotype was seen many times. The chain recombines TRBV6-2 or TRBV6-3 with TRBJ2-3, with D possibly being TRBD1 (5 bases). The CDR3 is made up of 15 amino acids. Germline lookup yields CDR1 MNHEY and CDR2 SVGEGT. Trimming removed 6 bases from V and 1 base from J, with 14 bases in between. The CDR3 DNA sequence: TGTGCCAGCAGCCAGACGGACACCCGCACAGATACGCAGTATTTT. Encoded protein: CASSQTDTRTDTQYF.

This clonotype was seen ten or more times. The rearrangement uses TRBV28 and TRBJ1-2; TRBD1 might be the D (5 bases). V was pared by 3 bases and J by 4 bases, with 15 bases between. CDR3 length: 15 residues. Germline values: CDR1 MDHEN, CDR2 SYDVKM. The CDR3: CASSLTANPFYGYTF. The CDR3 region has the DNA TGTGCCAGCAGTTTGACAGCCAACCCCTTCTATGGCTACACCTTC.

In this sample, this clonotype turned up many times. This chain links TRBV6-1 with TRBJ1-3, with D hard to call. Germline V gives CDR1 MNHNS, CDR2 SASEGT. Trimming took 3 bases from V and 2 from J, leaving 11 bases between them. The CDR3 contains 15 residues. The CDR3 DNA reads TGTGCCAGCAGTGAGCCTACATTGGCTGGAAACACCATATATTTT. Its protein is CASSEPTLAGNTIYF.

This clonotype occurred many times. CDR3: CSARFDSGTLAAEQYF. CDR3 bases: TGCAGTGCTAGATTTGATAGCGGGACACTTGCTGCCGAGCAGTACTTC. V is TRBV20-1 and J is TRBJ2-7, with TRBD2 matching 8 bases. The CDR3 is 16 residues long. V shed 2 bases and J 6 bases; nucleotides not matched to a gene: 15. Germline V CDR1 and CDR2: DFQATT, SNEGSKA (reference sequence).

This clonotype was recorded many times. The chain uses TRBV7-3 and TRBJ2-5, with D uncertain. The V gene's germline CDR1 is SGHTA and CDR2 FQGTGA. V was cut by 2 bases and J by 5 bases, with 9 bases left in between. This CDR3 spans 13 amino acids. CDR3 protein: CASSLGFGETQYF. The DNA of the CDR3 is TGTGCCAGCAGCTTAGGTTTCGGGGAGACCCAGTACTTC.

This clonotype was observed many times. The chain recombines TRBV6-2 or TRBV6-3 with TRBJ2-3, with 7 bases fitting TRBD1. V was pared by 8 bases and J by 1 base, with 9 bases of the junction left unmatched. Germline values: CDR1 MNHEY, CDR2 SVGEGT. This CDR3 contains 15 residues. CDR3 loop: CASGDRDSRTDTQYF. CDR3 coding DNA: TGTGCCAGCGGAGATAGGGACAGCCGCACAGATACGCAGTATTTT.

Only a few counts were recorded for this clonotype. The V and J genes are TRBV19 and TRBJ1-1; D remains unclear. Germline V gives CDR1 LNHDA, CDR2 SQIVND (reference sequence). CDR3 length equals 14 residues. Deletions cut 0 bases from V and 7 bases from J, with 12 bases between. The CDR3 loop is CASSIDRGSNEAFF. The CDR3 coding sequence is TGTGCCAGTAGTATAGATCGGGGTTCGAATGAAGCTTTCTTT.

Concerning this clonotype: This may be a read error, as it is one base from a much larger clone. V is TRBV27 and J is TRBJ1-1; a possible D gene is TRBD1 (6 bases). The length of the CDR3 is 14 residues. Germline CDR1 reads MNHEY; CDR2 reads SMNVEV (reference sequence). In nucleotides, the CDR3 is TGTGCCAGCAGCAGGGACACTTCGAACGCTGAAGCTTTCTTT. Amino acids: CASSRDTSNAEAFF.

Only one count was recorded for this clonotype. The rearrangement joins TRBV5-4 to TRBJ2-3; no clear D gene. The CDR3 totals 11 residues. CDR1 SGHNT and CDR2 YYREEE come from the germline V gene (reference sequence). The V end lost 0 bases, the J end lost 9 bases, and 5 bases lay between the germline ends. CDR3 nucleotides: TGTGCCAGCAGCTTGGGGTACACGCAGTATTTT. Its protein is CASSLGYTQYF.

There are many counts of this clonotype. The chain has TRBV28 and TRBJ2-1; D not resolved. The CDR3 loop spans 14 amino acids. Germline CDR1 reads MDHEN; CDR2 reads SYDVKM. The V gene lost 4 bases and the J gene lost 10 bases, with 17 bases spanning the gap. As DNA, the CDR3 is TGTGCCAGCAGTTCCTCCCCCGGGCTGACAGAGCAGTTCTTC. Translation gives CASSSSPGLTEQFF.

This clonotype was seen a few times. The chain couples TRBV3-1 to TRBJ2-3; 8 bases fit TRBD2. The germline gives CDR1 LGHDT, CDR2 YNNKEL (reference sequence). V dropped 5 bases and J dropped 6; count of bases not matched to a gene: 7. The CDR3 spans 14 residues. Here the CDR3 DNA reads TGTGCCAGCAGCTACGGGACTAGTCCGGATACGCAGTATTTT. Its protein is CASSYGTSPDTQYF.

Many counts were recorded for this clonotype. This chain uses TRBV2 with TRBJ1-1; D ambiguous. V was shortened by 2 bases and J by 6 bases, with 10 bases between the two germline ends. Germline lookup yields CDR1 SNHLY and CDR2 FYNNEI. The CDR3 sequence is 13 residues long. The DNA of the CDR3 is TGTGCCAGCAGTGAAAGTAATTGGGCTGAAGCTTTCTTT. It is translated as CASSESNWAEAFF.

This clonotype was detected ten times or more. The chain links TRBV11-2 to TRBJ1-2; maybe TRBD1 (6 bases). The CDR3 length is 12 residues. CDR1 SGHAT and CDR2 FQNNGV come from the germline V gene. V lost 3 bases to trimming and J lost 6 bases, with 8 bases between them. CDR3 in amino acids: CASSFTGHGYTF. DNA of the CDR3: TGTGCCAGCAGCTTTACAGGGCATGGCTACACCTTC.